The clone carrying this TCR beta chain was seen just once. Its antigen is currently unknown. As for time point: week 47, end of study. Every vaccine dose comprised 300 ug of mutant IDH1 20-mer peptide plus topical imiquimod. These data come from a study of a mutant IDH1 vaccine in newly diagnosed glioma. Whole-study context: Therapy received beforehand was radiotherapy, temozolomide, or both, with most patients given both. Week 35 brought visit V12, which was followed by visit V13 at week 47. Points from the study as a whole: Patients mounted vaccine-induced immune responses in approximately 93% of cases.

Data came from immunoSEQ multiplex PCR; TCRdb stores just in-frame clones and leaves some out. The sample holds tens of thousands of clones, around 76% seen once. CDR1 and CDR2 from the germline V gene are LNHDA and SQIVND (reference sequence). The V segment lost 5 bases and the J segment 4 bases; nucleotides outside the gene matches: 5. The CDR3 has 14 residues. The J gene is TRBJ1-5, the V gene TRBV19; 7 bases map to TRBD1. The sequencing used PBMCs, collected from a glioma patient whose treatment included an IDH1 peptide vaccine. This receptor was obtained from a man between 40 and 49 years old with glioma. Some clones in this sample may be carry-over from other donors' samples. The CDR3: CASSARDRNQPQHF. The CDR3 bases are TGTGCCAGTAGTGCCCGGGACAGAAATCAGCCCCAGCATTTT.